The clone carrying this TCR beta chain was recorded a few times. Its matching antigen is unknown. CDR1 is MGHDK and CDR2 is SYGVNS in the germline V gene. Trimming took off 5 bases at V and 0 bases at J, with 14 bases between the two ends. This CDR3 contains 15 residues. Produced via immunoSEQ multiplex PCR; TCRdb's table is partial and in-frame only. The sample has about 90,000 clones, about 88% seen once; the top ten hold roughly 0.3%. These data originate in a study of graft-versus-host responses after intestinal transplantation. Whole-study results and caveats: The recipient marrow held GvH clones, and some of them showed up first in ileum or blood.

The clonotype comes from a human donor who was the organ donor for an intestinal transplant. The chain combines TRBV25-1 with TRBJ2-7; no clear D. The starting material was unstimulated CD4+ T cells sorted from spleen or lymph node cells, obtained before transplant. The CDR3 sequence: CASSLRSSASYEQYF. The CDR3 DNA sequence: TGTGCCAGCAGTCTCCGATCTAGTGCCTCCTACGAGCAGTACTTC.